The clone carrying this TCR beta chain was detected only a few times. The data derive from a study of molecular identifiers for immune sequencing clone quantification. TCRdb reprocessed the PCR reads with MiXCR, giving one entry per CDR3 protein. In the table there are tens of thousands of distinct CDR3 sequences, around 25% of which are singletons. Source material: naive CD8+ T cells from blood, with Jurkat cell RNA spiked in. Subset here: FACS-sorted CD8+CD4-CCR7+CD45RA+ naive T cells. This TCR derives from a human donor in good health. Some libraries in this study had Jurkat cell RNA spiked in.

In DNA form, the CDR3 reads TGTGCCAGCAGCTCCCCCCGATGGACAGCCAAATCCACAGATACGCAGTATTTT. Protein product: CASSSPRWTAKSTDTQYF. The chain joins TRBV11-2 to TRBJ2-3; TRBD1 is a possible D gene (6 bases). Germline V gene data show CDR1 as SGHAT and CDR2 as FQNNGV. V shed 4 bases and J shed 2 bases, with 22 bases lying between them. The CDR3 totals 18 residues.